This is a list of T cell receptor beta chains from one sample in a study of PD-1 blockade in classical Hodgkin lymphoma. TCRdb's table, derived via immunoSEQ multiplex PCR, lists solely in-frame clones and lacks some. The data contain roughly 140,000 clones, 78% of them singletons. The starting material was peripheral blood mononuclear cells (PBMCs), obtained before the second cycle of nivolumab. Every receptor here comes from a human donor with classical Hodgkin lymphoma. The CDR3 runs from the conserved cysteine through the conserved F or W. The D gene is left open where the match is weak. Expanded clones get a size class; other rows say once, few or many, or leave the size out.

clone size,D gene,V gene,J gene,CDR3 protein,CDR3 DNA
.,TRBD2,TRBV6-5,TRBJ2-3,CASSTGLAGGSPYF,TGTGCCAGCTCAACGGGACTAGCGGGGGGGAGTCCGTATTTT
.,.,TRBV9,TRBJ1-2,CASSQGPSYGYTF,TGTGCCAGCAGTCAGGGACCCAGCTATGGCTACACCTTC
.,.,TRBV10-3,TRBJ2-3,CAISESATQYF,TGTGCCATCAGTGAGAGCGCAACGCAGTATTTT
.,.,TRBV7-2,TRBJ1-1,CATQPNGQPNTEAFF,TGTGCCACCCAGCCTAACGGACAGCCGAACACTGAAGCTTTCTTT
.,.,TRBV18,TRBJ2-7,CASSPRDDEQYF,TGTGCCAGCTCACCACGGGACGACGAGCAGTACTTC
.,TRBD1,TRBV28,TRBJ1-1,CASSYRGQGVTEAFF,TGTGCCAGCAGCTACCGAGGACAGGGGGTCACTGAAGCTTTCTTT
.,.,TRBV7-6,TRBJ2-5,CASSLGSRIQETQYF,TGTGCCAGCAGCTTAGGGTCAAGGATCCAAGAGACCCAGTACTTC
once,TRBD1,TRBV7-3,TRBJ2-7,CASSWDSSSYEQYF,TGTGCCAGCAGCTGGGACAGTAGTTCCTACGAGCAGTACTTC
few,.,TRBV19,TRBJ1-5,CASSIGVVNTGQPQHF,TGTGCCAGTAGTATTGGGGTAGTTAACACAGGGCAGCCCCAGCATTTT
once,TRBD1,TRBV30,TRBJ1-2,CAWSVNRGHLGYTF,TGTGCCTGGAGTGTTAACAGGGGCCACCTTGGCTACACCTTC
.,TRBD1,TRBV2,TRBJ1-2,CASRWEQGVSGYTF,TGTGCCAGCAGATGGGAACAGGGGGTCAGTGGCTACACCTTC
few,.,TRBV7-6,TRBJ2-3,CASSPVGGAILTDTQYF,TGTGCCAGCAGCCCTGTGGGGGGGGCCATCCTCACAGATACGCAGTATTTT
once,.,TRBV6-5,TRBJ1-2,CASRGANYGYTF,TGTGCCAGCCGGGGGGCAAACTATGGCTACACCTTC
.,TRBD2,TRBV28,TRBJ2-7,CASSLVSGTSGSYEQYF,TGTGCCAGCAGTTTAGTTTCCGGGACTAGCGGGAGTTACGAGCAGTACTTC
.,TRBD1,TRBV7-9,TRBJ1-1,CASSLWTGRNTEAFF,TGTGCCAGCAGCCTGTGGACAGGGAGAAACACTGAAGCTTTCTTT
.,.,TRBV7-9,TRBJ1-2,CASSLGTATNYGYTF,TGTGCCAGCAGCTTAGGGACAGCAACTAACTATGGCTACACCTTC
.,.,TRBV29-1,TRBJ2-3,CSVNPGDRTDTQYF,TGCAGCGTAAATCCGGGAGATCGCACAGATACGCAGTATTTT
.,.,TRBV10-3,TRBJ1-5,CAIRAQGSNQPQHF,TGTGCCATCAGGGCACAGGGAAGCAATCAGCCCCAGCATTTT
.,.,TRBV5-1,TRBJ1-2,CASSLGGNYGYTF,TGCGCCAGCAGCTTAGGGGGGAACTATGGCTACACCTTC
few,TRBD2,TRBV11-2,TRBJ2-3,CASSGGLVATTDTQYF,TGTGCCAGCTCAGGAGGACTAGTCGCAACCACAGATACGCAGTATTTT
.,TRBD1,TRBV19,TRBJ1-5,CASSTITRGSNQPQHF,TGTGCCAGTAGTACTATCACCAGGGGGAGCAATCAGCCCCAGCATTTT
.,.,TRBV18,TRBJ2-1,CASSLDRYNEQFF,TGTGCCAGCTCACTCGACAGGTACAATGAGCAGTTCTTC
.,.,TRBV5-1,TRBJ1-6,CASSPRVSSYNSPLHF,TGCGCCAGCAGCCCAAGGGTGAGCTCCTATAATTCACCCCTCCACTTT
.,.,TRBV11-2,TRBJ1-4,CASSSATNEKLFF,TGTGCCAGCAGCTCCGCAACTAATGAAAAACTGTTTTTT
.,.,TRBV23-1,TRBJ2-4,CASSQFSSVSENIQYF,TGCGCCAGCAGTCAATTTTCATCGGTCTCGGAAAACATTCAGTACTTC
.,.,TRBV19,TRBJ1-2,CASTLRVDYGYTF,TGTGCCAGTACCTTAAGGGTGGACTATGGCTACACCTTC
.,.,TRBV7-2,TRBJ1-1,CASSQQGGDTEAFF,TGTGCCAGCAGCCAACAGGGTGGAGACACTGAAGCTTTCTTT
.,TRBD1,TRBV27,TRBJ1-4,CASSLGQGPNENLFF,TGTGCCAGCAGCCTCGGACAGGGGCCTAATGAAAACCTGTTTTTT
.,TRBD1,TRBV6-5,TRBJ1-1,CASSRQGAMNTEAFF,TGTGCCAGCAGCAGACAGGGGGCTATGAACACTGAAGCTTTCTTT
many,TRBD2,TRBV27,TRBJ2-7,CASSSGLAGYEQYF,TGTGCCAGCAGTTCGGGACTAGCCGGCTACGAGCAGTACTTC
.,.,TRBV6-5,TRBJ2-7,CASSRLSQGQYF,TGTGCCAGCAGCCGACTGTCGCAGGGGCAGTACTTC
.,TRBD1,TRBV7-9,TRBJ2-7,CASSLDPPATGAYEQYF,TGTGCCAGCAGCTTAGACCCCCCCGCGACAGGGGCCTACGAGCAGTACTTC
.,.,TRBV5-1,TRBJ2-1,CASSFRGSYNEQFF,TGCGCCAGCAGCTTTCGGGGCTCCTACAATGAGCAGTTCTTC
.,.,TRBV6-5,TRBJ2-1,CASTTGLPWANEQFF,TGTGCCAGCACCACGGGCCTCCCCTGGGCCAATGAGCAGTTCTTC
.,TRBD1,TRBV28,TRBJ1-2,CASSSRQGLDGYTF,TGTGCCAGCAGTTCGAGACAGGGACTTGATGGCTACACCTTC
.,.,TRBV10-3,TRBJ1-1,CATTEGGRTEAFF,TGTGCCACGACCGAAGGGGGGAGGACTGAAGCTTTCTTT